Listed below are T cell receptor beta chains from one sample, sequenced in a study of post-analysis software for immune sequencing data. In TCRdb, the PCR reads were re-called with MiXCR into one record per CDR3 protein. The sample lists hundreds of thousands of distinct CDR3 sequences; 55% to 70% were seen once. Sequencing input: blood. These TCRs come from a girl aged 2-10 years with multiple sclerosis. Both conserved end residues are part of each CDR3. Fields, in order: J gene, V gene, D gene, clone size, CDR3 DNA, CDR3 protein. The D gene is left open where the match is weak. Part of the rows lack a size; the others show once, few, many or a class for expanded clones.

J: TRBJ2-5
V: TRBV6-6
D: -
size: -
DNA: TGTGCCAGCAGTTATGGGGGCGGCGGGGGTGGACAAGAGACCCAGTACTTC
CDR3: CASSYGGGGGGQETQYF

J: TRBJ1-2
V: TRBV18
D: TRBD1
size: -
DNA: TGTGCCAGCTCACCACCGGGACAGGGGAGCGATGGCTACACCTTC
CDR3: CASSPPGQGSDGYTF

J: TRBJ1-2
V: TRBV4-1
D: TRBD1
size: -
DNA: TGCGCCAGCAGTCTGATTTGGGGACAGGGGGCGCGAGTATATGGCTACACCTTC
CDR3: CASSLIWGQGARVYGYTF

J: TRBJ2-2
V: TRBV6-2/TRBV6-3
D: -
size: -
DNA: TGTGCCAGCAGTATCCCACCACACACCGGGGAGCTGTTTTTT
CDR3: CASSIPPHTGELFF

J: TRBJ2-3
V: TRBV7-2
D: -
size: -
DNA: TGTGCCAGCAGCTTAATCGGGGGGCTCACAGATACGCAGTATTTT
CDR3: CASSLIGGLTDTQYF

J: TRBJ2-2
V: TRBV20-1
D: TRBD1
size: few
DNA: TGCAGTGCTACCTGGGGACAGGGATTAGGGACCGGGGAGCTGTTTTTT
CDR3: CSATWGQGLGTGELFF

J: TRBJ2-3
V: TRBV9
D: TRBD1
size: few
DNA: TGCGCCAGCAGCACAGGGGGGACAGATACGCAGTATTTT
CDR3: CASSTGGTDTQYF

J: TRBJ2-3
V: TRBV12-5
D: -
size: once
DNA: TGTGCTAGTGGTTGGGTACAGGGAACAGATACGCAGTATTTT
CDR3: CASGWVQGTDTQYF

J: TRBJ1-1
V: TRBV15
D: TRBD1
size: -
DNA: TGTGCCACCAGCATCGATGGGACAGGGGGCGAAGCTTTCTTT
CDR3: CATSIDGTGGEAFF

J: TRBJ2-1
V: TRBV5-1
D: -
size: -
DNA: TGCGCCAGCAGCTTCGACCCTGGGGACAATGAGCAGTTCTTC
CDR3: CASSFDPGDNEQFF

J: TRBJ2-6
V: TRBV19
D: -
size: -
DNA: TGTGCCAGTAGTAACTCAGGGAAGCCTGGGGCCAACGTCCTGACTTTC
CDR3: CASSNSGKPGANVLTF

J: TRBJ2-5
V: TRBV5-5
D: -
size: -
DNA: TGTGCCAGCACCCTGGGGGCGGTTAAAGAGACCCAGTACTTC
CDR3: CASTLGAVKETQYF

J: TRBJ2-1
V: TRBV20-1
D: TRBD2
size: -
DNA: TGCAGTGCAGGACCGGGACTAGCAGTCTTCAATGGGCAGTTCTTC
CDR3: CSAGPGLAVFNGQFF

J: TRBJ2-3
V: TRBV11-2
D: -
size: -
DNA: TGTGCCAGCAGGACTATCCCAGATACGCAGTATTTT
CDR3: CASRTIPDTQYF

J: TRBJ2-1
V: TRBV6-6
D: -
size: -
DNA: TGTGCCAGCAGTTACTCGGAAGGGGGAGTCAAATCCAATGAGCAGTTCTTC
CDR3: CASSYSEGGVKSNEQFF

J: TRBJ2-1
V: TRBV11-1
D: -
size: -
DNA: TGTGCCAGCAGCTTAGTGAGTACAGCACCGGGACTGCGAGCGGTCGTCTACAATGAGCAGTTCTTC
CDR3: CASSLVSTAPGLRAVVYNEQFF

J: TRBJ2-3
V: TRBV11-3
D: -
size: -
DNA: TGTGCCAGCAGCTTAGTCGCGGGGAACACAGATACGCAGTATTTT
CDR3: CASSLVAGNTDTQYF

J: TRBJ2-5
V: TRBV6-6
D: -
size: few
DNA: TGTGCCAGCTGGGGGAAAGAGACCCAGTACTTC
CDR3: CASWGKETQYF

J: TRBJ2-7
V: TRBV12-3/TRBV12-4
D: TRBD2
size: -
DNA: TGTGCCAGCACCCTGGGGGTAGCGGGCAACGAGCAGTACTTC
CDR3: CASTLGVAGNEQYF

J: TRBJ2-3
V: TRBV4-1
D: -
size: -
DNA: TGCGCCAGCAGCCAAGTTATCCCAGATACGCAGTATTTT
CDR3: CASSQVIPDTQYF

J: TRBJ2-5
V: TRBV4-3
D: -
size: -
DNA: TGCGCCAGCAGCCCTTGGCAGGGACAAGAGACCCAGTACTTC
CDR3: CASSPWQGQETQYF

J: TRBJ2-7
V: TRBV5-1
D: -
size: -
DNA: TGCGCCAGCAGCCCGGCAGGCCTCACCCTCTCCTACGAGCAGTACTTC
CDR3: CASSPAGLTLSYEQYF

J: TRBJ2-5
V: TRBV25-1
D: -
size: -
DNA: TGTGCCAGCACACCGGTACAGGAAGAGACCCAGTACTTC
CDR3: CASTPVQEETQYF

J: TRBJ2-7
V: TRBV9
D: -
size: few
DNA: TGTGCCAGCAGCATCGGGGTCGAGCAGTACTTC
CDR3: CASSIGVEQYF

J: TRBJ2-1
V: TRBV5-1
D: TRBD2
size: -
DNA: TGCGCCAGCAGCACGGGACTAGCGGGAGGCCACTCCTACAATGAGCAGTTCTTC
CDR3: CASSTGLAGGHSYNEQFF

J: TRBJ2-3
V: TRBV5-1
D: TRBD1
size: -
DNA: TGCGCCAGCAGCTCCCGACAGGGGCTCGGGGATACGCAGTATTTT
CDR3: CASSSRQGLGDTQYF

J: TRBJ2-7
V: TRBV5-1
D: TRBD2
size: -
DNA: TGCGCCAGCAGCTTGGCAGGGACTAGCGGGAGGACCTCCTACGAGCAGTACTTC
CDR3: CASSLAGTSGRTSYEQYF

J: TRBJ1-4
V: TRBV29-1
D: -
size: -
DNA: TGCAGCGTTCATGAAGGGATGGGGTCAACTAATGAAAAACTGTTTTTT
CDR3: CSVHEGMGSTNEKLFF

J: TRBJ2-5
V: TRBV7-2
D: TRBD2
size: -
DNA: TGTGCCAGCAGCTTACCGGGGACTACCACACAAGAGACCCAGTACTTC
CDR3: CASSLPGTTTQETQYF

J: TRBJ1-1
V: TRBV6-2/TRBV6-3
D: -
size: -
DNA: TGTGCCAGCAGCTATACTCCAGGGAGCGCTTTCTTT
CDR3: CASSYTPGSAFF

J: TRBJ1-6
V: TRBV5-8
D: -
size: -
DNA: TGTGCCAGCAGACAAGTCTCCTATAATTCACCCCTCCACTTT
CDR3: CASRQVSYNSPLHF

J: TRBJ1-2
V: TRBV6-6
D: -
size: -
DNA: TGTGCCAGCAGTTACGGTGTCGGGGCGAGAGCTAACTATGGCTACACCTTC
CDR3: CASSYGVGARANYGYTF

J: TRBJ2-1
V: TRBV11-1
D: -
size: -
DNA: TGTGCCAGCAGCGTTCAGAGAGGACTCGCTTACAATGAGCAGTTCTTC
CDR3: CASSVQRGLAYNEQFF

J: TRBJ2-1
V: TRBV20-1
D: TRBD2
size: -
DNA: TGCAGTGCTAGGGTTCTGGGACTAGGGAACAGTGAGCAGTTCTTC
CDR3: CSARVLGLGNSEQFF

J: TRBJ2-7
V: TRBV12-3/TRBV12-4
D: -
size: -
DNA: TGTGCCAGCAGTTTGGAACCCGTAACCTACGAGCAGTACTTC
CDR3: CASSLEPVTYEQYF

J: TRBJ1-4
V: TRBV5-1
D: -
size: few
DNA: TGCGCCAGCAGCTTCGTAGTCACCCAGGGAGCAACTAATGAAAAACTGTTTTTT
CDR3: CASSFVVTQGATNEKLFF

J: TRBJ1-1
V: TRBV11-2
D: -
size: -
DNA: TGTGCCAGCAGCACGGGGGGCTGGCAGTCGAATGATATGAACACTGAAGCTTTCTTT
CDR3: CASSTGGWQSNDMNTEAFF

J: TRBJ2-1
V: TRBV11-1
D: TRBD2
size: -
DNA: TGTGCCAGCAGCTCCACTTGGGCTAGCGGGAGAGGCAATGAGCAGTTCTTC
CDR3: CASSSTWASGRGNEQFF

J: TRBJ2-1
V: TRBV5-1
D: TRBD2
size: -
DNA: TGCGCCAGCAGCTTGGGAATGCTAGCGGGAGAGAGCAATGAGCAGTTCTTC
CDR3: CASSLGMLAGESNEQFF

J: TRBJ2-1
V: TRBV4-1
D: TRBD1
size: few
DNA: TGCGCCAGCAGCTTTCCCGGGACAGGCGTGACTAGTAGCTCCTACAATGAGCAGTTCTTC
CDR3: CASSFPGTGVTSSSYNEQFF